These T cell receptor beta chains were read from a single sample in a study of blood T cell repertoires in COVID-19. Only in-frame clones appear in the TCRdb table, and some are missing; sequencing was by immunoSEQ multiplex PCR. The sample has hundreds of thousands of clones, 75% to 90% seen once. Sequencing was done on a sample of peripheral blood. These receptors were taken from a woman aged 35 to 49 who had recovered from COVID-19. The CDR3 runs from the conserved cysteine through the conserved F or W. Fields, in order: clone size, D gene, J gene, V gene, CDR3 protein, CDR3 DNA. D genes are given only for firm matches. For some rows the clone size is stated as once, few or many, or as a class when expanded; others skip it.

. | . | TRBJ2-5 | TRBV24-1 | CATSERDSPETQYF | TGTGCCACCAGTGAACGGGACTCCCCAGAGACCCAGTACTTC
. | . | TRBJ2-2 | TRBV27 | CASSLSKLGTGELFF | TGTGCCAGCAGTTTATCCAAACTAGGGACCGGGGAGCTGTTTTTT
. | . | TRBJ1-1 | TRBV6-6 | CASSYPSAENTEAFF | TGTGCCAGCAGTTACCCAAGCGCAGAGAACACTGAAGCTTTCTTT
. | . | TRBJ1-5 | TRBV14 | CASSQEGGQDSNQPQHF | TGTGCCAGCAGCCAAGAAGGAGGTCAGGATAGCAATCAGCCCCAGCATTTT
once | TRBD1 | TRBJ2-7 | TRBV6-5 | CASSPGTVPYEQYF | TGTGCCAGCAGTCCGGGGACAGTACCCTACGAGCAGTACTTC
. | TRBD1 | TRBJ1-4 | TRBV4-2 | CASSLDRDEKLFF | TGTGCCAGCAGCCTAGACAGGGATGAAAAACTGTTTTTT
. | . | TRBJ2-7 | TRBV11-2 | CASSLDRGFYEQYF | TGTGCCAGCAGCTTAGACAGGGGCTTCTACGAGCAGTACTTC
. | TRBD1 | TRBJ1-4 | TRBV6-5 | CASRPTGGPHEKLFF | TGTGCCAGCAGGCCGACAGGGGGTCCCCATGAAAAACTGTTTTTT
once | . | TRBJ1-1 | TRBV27 | CASSTLPTRTRDTEAFF | TGTGCCAGCAGTACCCTCCCCACTAGGACCCGCGACACTGAAGCTTTCTTT
. | . | TRBJ2-7 | TRBV6-2/TRBV6-3 | CASSYMDSGEQYF | TGTGCCAGCAGTTACATGGACAGCGGTGAGCAGTACTTC
. | . | TRBJ1-1 | TRBV9 | CASRGGQTSRAFF | TGTGCCAGCCGCGGGGGCCAAACATCACGGGCTTTCTTT
. | . | TRBJ1-1 | TRBV7-8 | CASSLPGAGRTEAFF | TGTGCCAGCAGCTTACCTGGGGCAGGGAGGACTGAAGCTTTCTTT
. | TRBD1 | TRBJ2-5 | TRBV6-2/TRBV6-3 | CASSLSGTVQETQYF | TGTGCCAGCAGCCTCTCCGGGACAGTCCAAGAGACCCAGTACTTC
. | TRBD2 | TRBJ2-7 | TRBV13 | CASSALAGGPSYEQYF | TGTGCCAGCAGCGCCCTAGCGGGGGGTCCTTCCTACGAGCAGTACTTC
. | TRBD1 | TRBJ2-7 | TRBV18 | CASSPSLGTGVDYEQYF | TGTGCCAGCTCACCATCTCTCGGGACAGGGGTTGACTACGAGCAGTACTTC
. | TRBD1 | TRBJ1-1 | TRBV9 | CASSTQDRGDTEAFF | TGTGCCAGCAGCACCCAGGACAGGGGGGACACTGAAGCTTTCTTT
. | . | TRBJ2-7 | TRBV7-8 | CASSFITVYEQYF | TGTGCCAGCAGCTTTATCACGGTATACGAGCAGTACTTC
. | TRBD1 | TRBJ1-2 | TRBV5-4 | CASSGMTGGADGYTF | TGTGCCAGCAGCGGGATGACAGGGGGCGCAGATGGCTACACCTTC
. | TRBD1 | TRBJ2-7 | TRBV27 | CASSLWGQGAESYEQYF | TGTGCCAGCAGTTTATGGGGACAGGGGGCCGAATCCTACGAGCAGTACTTC
many | . | TRBJ1-1 | TRBV4-1 | CASSQGGGRLMRVTEAFF | TGCGCCAGCAGCCAAGGGGGAGGCAGACTGATGAGGGTCACTGAAGCTTTCTTT
once | TRBD1 | TRBJ2-7 | TRBV5-1 | CASSLALVPGQGFDEQYF | TGCGCCAGCAGCTTGGCCCTAGTGCCGGGACAGGGGTTCGACGAGCAGTACTTC
. | . | TRBJ1-2 | TRBV12-5 | CASGQPGGHRQGYTF | TGTGCTAGTGGCCAACCGGGGGGACACCGACAAGGCTACACCTTC
. | TRBD1 | TRBJ1-1 | TRBV5-4 | CASSLGQGASNTEAFF | TGTGCCAGCAGCTTGGGACAGGGGGCGAGTAACACTGAAGCTTTCTTT
. | . | TRBJ1-1 | TRBV19 | CASSIHRESDTEAFF | TGTGCCAGTAGTATTCACAGGGAGAGTGACACTGAAGCTTTCTTT
. | TRBD1 | TRBJ1-1 | TRBV5-1 | CASSTSPTGDTEAFF | TGCGCCAGCAGCACGAGTCCGACAGGGGACACTGAAGCTTTCTTT
few | TRBD1 | TRBJ2-1 | TRBV7-7 | CASSLGTAGYNEQFF | TGTGCCAGCAGCCTAGGGACAGCCGGCTACAATGAGCAGTTCTTC
. | TRBD1 | TRBJ2-7 | TRBV3-1/TRBV3-2 | CASSQVMGQGDYEQYF | TGTGCCAGCAGCCAAGTTATGGGACAGGGTGACTACGAGCAGTACTTC
. | . | TRBJ2-7 | TRBV19 | CASSIGRMGEQYF | TGTGCCAGTAGTATAGGGCGGATGGGCGAGCAGTACTTC
. | . | TRBJ2-5 | TRBV6-5 | CASSYSGPRTQYF | TGTGCCAGCAGTTACTCGGGGCCAAGGACCCAGTACTTC
once | . | TRBJ1-2 | TRBV12-5 | CASGPTVAQLYGYTF | TGTGCTAGTGGGCCGACAGTAGCACAACTCTATGGCTACACCTTC
. | . | TRBJ2-2 | TRBV9 | CASSVPGLTGELFF | TGTGCCAGCAGCGTCCCGGGACTTACCGGGGAGCTGTTTTTT
. | TRBD2 | TRBJ2-1 | TRBV11-2 | CASSLDRGGPSSYNEQFF | TGTGCCAGCAGCTTAGACCGGGGGGGGCCGAGCTCCTACAATGAGCAGTTCTTC
. | . | TRBJ1-1 | TRBV19 | CASSRQARGTEAFF | TGTGCCAGTAGTCGACAGGCAAGGGGCACTGAAGCTTTCTTT
. | . | TRBJ2-1 | TRBV27 | CASSPGFGEQFF | TGTGCCAGCAGCCCAGGGTTCGGTGAGCAGTTCTTC
. | TRBD2 | TRBJ2-5 | TRBV9 | CASSVGALAGQETQYF | TGTGCCAGCAGCGTAGGAGCCCTAGCGGGGCAAGAGACCCAGTACTTC
. | . | TRBJ2-1 | TRBV19 | CASSITPGISYNEQFF | TGTGCCAGTAGTATCACCCCAGGGATATCCTACAATGAGCAGTTCTTC
. | . | TRBJ1-1 | TRBV27 | CASSLFGRVTEAFF | TGTGCCAGCAGTTTATTCGGCAGGGTAACTGAAGCTTTCTTT
few | . | TRBJ2-7 | TRBV28 | CASTQGGVGSYEQYF | TGTGCCAGCACCCAAGGGGGTGTGGGTTCCTACGAGCAGTACTTC
. | TRBD1 | TRBJ2-5 | TRBV19 | CASIPTGWQETQYF | TGTGCCAGTATCCCGACAGGGTGGCAAGAGACCCAGTACTTC
. | . | TRBJ1-1 | TRBV9 | CASSVEAVNTEAFF | TGTGCCAGCAGCGTAGAGGCGGTGAACACTGAAGCTTTCTTT
many | TRBD1 | TRBJ1-2 | TRBV7-8 | CASSFQGQGLGYTF | TGTGCCAGCAGCTTCCAGGGACAGGGGTTAGGCTACACCTTC